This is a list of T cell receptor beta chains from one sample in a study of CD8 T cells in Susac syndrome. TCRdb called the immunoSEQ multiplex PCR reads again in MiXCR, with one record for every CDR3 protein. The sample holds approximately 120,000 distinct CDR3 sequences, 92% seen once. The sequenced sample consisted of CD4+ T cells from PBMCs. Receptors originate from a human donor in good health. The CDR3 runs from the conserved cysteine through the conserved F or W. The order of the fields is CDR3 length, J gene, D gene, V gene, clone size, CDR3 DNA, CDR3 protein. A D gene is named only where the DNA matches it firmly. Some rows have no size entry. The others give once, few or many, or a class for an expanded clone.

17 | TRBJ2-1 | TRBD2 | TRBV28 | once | TGTGCCAGCAGTTTCTCCCGAACTAGCGGGAGAAAGGGTGAGCAGTTCTTC | CASSFSRTSGRKGEQFF
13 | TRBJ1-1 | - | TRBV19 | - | TGTGCCAGTAGTGTTGGGGGGGACACTGAAGCTTTCTTT | CASSVGGDTEAFF
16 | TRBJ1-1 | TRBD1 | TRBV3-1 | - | TGTGCCAGCAGCCATAGGACAGGGAGAGCGAACACTGAAGCTTTCTTT | CASSHRTGRANTEAFF
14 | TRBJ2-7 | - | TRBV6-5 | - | TGTGCCAGCACCGAACCTGGGAAGGGGAGGGAGCAGTACTTC | CASTEPGKGREQYF
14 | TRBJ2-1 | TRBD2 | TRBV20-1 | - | TGCAGTGCCTATCTAGCGGCCGCCAAAAATGAGCAGTTCTTC | CSAYLAAAKNEQFF
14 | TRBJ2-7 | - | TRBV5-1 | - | TGCGCCAGCAGCTTACGGGGCCTTGAGTACGAGCAGTACTTC | CASSLRGLEYEQYF
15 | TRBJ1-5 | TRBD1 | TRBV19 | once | TGTGCCAGTAGTATTTCCGACAGGGTTGATCAGCCCCAGCATTTT | CASSISDRVDQPQHF
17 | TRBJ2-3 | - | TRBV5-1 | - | TGCGCCAGCAGCTTGGAGGCCCTGTGGTATCGCACAGATACGCAGTATTTT | CASSLEALWYRTDTQYF
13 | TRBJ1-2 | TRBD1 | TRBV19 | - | TGTGCCAGTAGGACAGGGGTAAACTATGGCTACACCTTC | CASRTGVNYGYTF
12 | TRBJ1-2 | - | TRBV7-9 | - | TGTGCCAGCAGCCGAGGGGAATATGGCTACACCTTC | CASSRGEYGYTF
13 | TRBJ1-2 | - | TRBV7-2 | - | TGTGCCAGCAGCCAGAGGGGCGTCGGGGGCTACACCTTC | CASSQRGVGGYTF
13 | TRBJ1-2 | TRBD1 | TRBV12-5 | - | TGTGCTAGTGGATCATCCGACAGGGCTGGCTACACCTTC | CASGSSDRAGYTF
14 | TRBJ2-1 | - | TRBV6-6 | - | TGTGCCAGCAGAGCCGGACACGGGCCAGGCGAGCAGTTCTTC | CASRAGHGPGEQFF
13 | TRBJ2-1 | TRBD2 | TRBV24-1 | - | TGTGCCACCAGTACTAGCGGGCATAATGAGCAGTTCTTC | CATSTSGHNEQFF
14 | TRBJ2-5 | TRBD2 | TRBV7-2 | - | TGTGCCAGCAGCGACCGGGCCGGGACTAGTTCCCAGTACTTC | CASSDRAGTSSQYF
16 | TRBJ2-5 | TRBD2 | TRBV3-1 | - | TGTGCCAGCAGCCCCGGAAATAGCGGGGGCCTAGAGACCCAGTACTTC | CASSPGNSGGLETQYF
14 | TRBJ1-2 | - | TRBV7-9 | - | TGTGCCAGCAGCGTATCGGACGGGCCCTATGGCTACACCTTC | CASSVSDGPYGYTF
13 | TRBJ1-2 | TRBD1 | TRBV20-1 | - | TGCAGTGCTGGACAGGGAATTAACTATGGCTACACCTTC | CSAGQGINYGYTF
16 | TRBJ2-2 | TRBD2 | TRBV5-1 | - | TGCGCCAGCAGCCCTGGACTAGCGGGGGACACCGGGGAGCTGTTTTTT | CASSPGLAGDTGELFF
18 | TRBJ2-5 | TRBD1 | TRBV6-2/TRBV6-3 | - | TGTGCCAGCAGCCTCCCTTTATTGGGACAGGGGGCCCAAGAGACCCAGTACTTC | CASSLPLLGQGAQETQYF
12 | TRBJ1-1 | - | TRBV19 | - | TGTGCCACTACGGTGGGGCACACTGAAGCTTTCTTT | CATTVGHTEAFF
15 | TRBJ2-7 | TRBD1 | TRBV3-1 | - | TGTGCCAGCAGCTCTAAGACAGGGAGATCCTACGAGCAGTACTTC | CASSSKTGRSYEQYF
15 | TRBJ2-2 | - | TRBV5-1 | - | TGCGCCAGCAGCTCAGACGGACAAAACACCGGGGAGCTGTTTTTT | CASSSDGQNTGELFF
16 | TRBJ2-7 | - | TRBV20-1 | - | TGCTCCCTCAGGAGACTAGGAAGCCCTATCGTTCCCGAGCAGTACTTC | CSLRRLGSPIVPEQYF
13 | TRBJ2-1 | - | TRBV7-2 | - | TGTGCCAGCAGCCCCCGAGGCCCCCATGAGCAGTTCTTC | CASSPRGPHEQFF
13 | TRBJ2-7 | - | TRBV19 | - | TGTGCCAGTAGTATTGGACCGACCACCGAGCAGTACTTC | CASSIGPTTEQYF
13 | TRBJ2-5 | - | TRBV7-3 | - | TGTGCCAGCAGCACTCAACTAGGTCGGACCCAGTACTTC | CASSTQLGRTQYF
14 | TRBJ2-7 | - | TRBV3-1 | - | TGTGCCAGCAGCCAAGATAGCAGGGCCCACGAGCAGTACTTC | CASSQDSRAHEQYF
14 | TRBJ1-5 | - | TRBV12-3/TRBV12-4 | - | TGTGCCAGCAGTTTGGTCCGCAGCAATCAGCCCCAGCATTTT | CASSLVRSNQPQHF
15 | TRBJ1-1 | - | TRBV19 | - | TGTGCCAGTAGTATTGCAAGAAGAACGGGCACTGAAGCTTTCTTT | CASSIARRTGTEAFF
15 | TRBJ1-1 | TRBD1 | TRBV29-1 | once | TGCAGCGTTATGGTGACGGGACAGGGGAACACTGAAGCTTTCTTT | CSVMVTGQGNTEAFF
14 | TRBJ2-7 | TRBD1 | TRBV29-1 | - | TGCAGCGTTAGGCAACAGGGGTTTGCTTACGAGCAGTACTTC | CSVRQQGFAYEQYF
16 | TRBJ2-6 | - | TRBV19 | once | TGTGCCAGTAGTATAGTCGCGGGGTCTGGGGCCAACGTCCTGACTTTC | CASSIVAGSGANVLTF
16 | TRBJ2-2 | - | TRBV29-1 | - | TGCAGCGTTGAACGGTCCAGGGGCCCGAACACCGGGGAGCTGTTTTTT | CSVERSRGPNTGELFF
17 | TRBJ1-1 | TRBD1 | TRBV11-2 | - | TGTGCCAGCAGCTTAGCCCGCGACAGGGAGGCCTACACTGAAGCTTTCTTT | CASSLARDREAYTEAFF
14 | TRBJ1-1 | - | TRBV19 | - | TGTGCCAGTAGTATAGGGGAAGGGTGGCAAGAAGCTTTCTTT | CASSIGEGWQEAFF
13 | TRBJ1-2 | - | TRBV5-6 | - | TGTGCCAGCAGCGCCAGTAATAACTATGGCTACACCTTC | CASSASNNYGYTF
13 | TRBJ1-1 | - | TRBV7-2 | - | TGTGCCAGCAGTTACGGGGGGCGGGGGGTAGCTTTCTTT | CASSYGGRGVAFF
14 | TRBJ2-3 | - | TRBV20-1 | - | TGCAGTGCCAGTGCCTGGTCTCGCACAGATACGCAGTATTTT | CSASAWSRTDTQYF
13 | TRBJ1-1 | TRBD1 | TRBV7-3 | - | TGTGCCAGCAGCCCCGGACAGGGGCTTGAAGCTTTCTTT | CASSPGQGLEAFF
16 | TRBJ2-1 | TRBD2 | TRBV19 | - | TGTGCCAGTAGTATAGTAAGGCTAGCGGGGGTCAATGAGCAGTTCTTC | CASSIVRLAGVNEQFF
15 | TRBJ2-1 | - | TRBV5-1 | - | TGCGCCAGCAGCGTACAGGGCGGAGTAGGCAATGAGCAGTTCTTC | CASSVQGGVGNEQFF
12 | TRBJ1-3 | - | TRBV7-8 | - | TGTGCCAGCAGTCAATCTGGAAACACCATATATTTT | CASSQSGNTIYF
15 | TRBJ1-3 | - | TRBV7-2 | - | TGTGCCAGCAGCGTATCAGCCAGCTCTGGAAACACCATATATTTT | CASSVSASSGNTIYF